Listed below are T cell receptor beta chains from one sample, sequenced in a study of T cells in Graves' hyperthyroidism and ophthalmopathy. Each CDR3 protein is one row after TCRdb ran MiXCR on the multiplex PCR reads. Of about 350,000 distinct CDR3 sequences detected, over 11% appear once; the ten largest clones hold roughly 24%. The sample was blood. The receptors were sampled from a woman aged 25 to 45 with Graves' hyperthyroidism. CDR3s leave out the opening cysteine and the closing phenylalanine or tryptophan. Each record gives: V gene, clone size, CDR3 protein. The size of a clone is reported for some rows only, either as once, few or many, or as a class for expanded clones.

>TRBV13|NA
ASSLGQSVGKLF
>TRBV12-3/TRBV12-4|few
ASRVDRGPEKLF
>TRBV6-2/TRBV6-3|NA
ASSWDRHNEKLF
>TRBV5-4|many
ASSSGGNEKLF
>TRBV2|many
ASSEASRYSYEQY
>TRBV9|few
ASSAYERDTQY
>TRBV7-2|NA
ASSLAILGTSLTEQF
>TRBV27|many
ASRHEFATNEKLF
>TRBV3-1|many
ASSPRGGDTEAF
>TRBV19|many
ASKTGVDTGELF
>TRBV6-5|NA
ASSYSKGGPVRGDEQF
>TRBV28|NA
ASSLTPGDYT
>TRBV12-3/TRBV12-4|many
ASSLSVKGYGYT
>TRBV2|NA
ASSEAAATSGTDTRY